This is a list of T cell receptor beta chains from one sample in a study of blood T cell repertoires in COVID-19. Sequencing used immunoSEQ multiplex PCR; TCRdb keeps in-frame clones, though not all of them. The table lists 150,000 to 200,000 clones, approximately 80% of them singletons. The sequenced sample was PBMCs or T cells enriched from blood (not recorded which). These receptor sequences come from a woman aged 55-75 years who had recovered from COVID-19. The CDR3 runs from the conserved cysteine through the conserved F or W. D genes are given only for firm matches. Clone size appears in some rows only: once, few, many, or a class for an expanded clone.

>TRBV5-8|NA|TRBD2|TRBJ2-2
CASSFAGGPNTGELFF
TGTGCCAGCAGCTTTGCGGGGGGCCCGAACACCGGGGAGCTGTTTTTT
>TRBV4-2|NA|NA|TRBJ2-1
CASSQDPSGDYNEQFF
TGTGCCAGCAGCCAAGATCCTTCGGGGGACTACAATGAGCAGTTCTTC
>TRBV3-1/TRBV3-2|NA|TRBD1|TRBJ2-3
CASSQDRTGHWGSTDTQYF
TGTGCCAGCAGCCAAGATCGGACAGGACATTGGGGGTCCACAGATACGCAGTATTTT
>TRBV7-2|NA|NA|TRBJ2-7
CASSFSPLEQYF
TGTGCCAGCAGCTTTAGCCCACTCGAGCAGTACTTC
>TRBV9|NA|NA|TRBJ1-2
CASSTGFDYGYTF
TGTGCCAGCAGCACAGGTTTCGACTATGGCTACACCTTC
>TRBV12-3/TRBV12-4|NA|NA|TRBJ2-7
CASTPGLFYEQYF
TGTGCCAGCACCCCGGGGTTATTCTACGAGCAGTACTTC
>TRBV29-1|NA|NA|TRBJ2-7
CSALVPYEQYF
TGCAGTGCGCTAGTACCTTACGAGCAGTACTTC
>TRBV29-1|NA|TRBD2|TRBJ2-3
CSVEVTYGLAGVGDTQYF
TGCAGCGTTGAAGTTACTTACGGACTAGCGGGGGTGGGAGATACGCAGTATTTT
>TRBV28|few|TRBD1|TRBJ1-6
CASSPWGQGHSPLHF
TGTGCCAGCAGTCCCTGGGGACAGGGGCATTCACCCCTCCACTTT
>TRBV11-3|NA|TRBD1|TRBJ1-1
CASSPGGANTEAFF
TGTGCCAGCAGTCCAGGGGGCGCGAACACTGAAGCTTTCTTT
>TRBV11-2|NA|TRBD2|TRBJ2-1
CASSRIAGPYNEQFF
TGTGCCAGCAGCCGAATAGCGGGCCCCTACAATGAGCAGTTCTTC
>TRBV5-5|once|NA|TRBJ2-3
CASSPSTDTQYF
TGTGCCAGCAGCCCTAGCACAGATACGCAGTATTTT
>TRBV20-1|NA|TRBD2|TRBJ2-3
CSATERGDTDTQYF
TGCAGTGCTACTGAGCGGGGGGACACAGATACGCAGTATTTT
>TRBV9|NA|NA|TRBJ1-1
CASSAVVRGNTEAFF
TGTGCCAGCAGCGCCGTGGTCAGGGGGAACACTGAAGCTTTCTTT
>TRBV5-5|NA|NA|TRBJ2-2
CASSLVFSTGELFF
TGTGCCAGCAGCTTGGTTTTCAGCACCGGGGAGCTGTTTTTT
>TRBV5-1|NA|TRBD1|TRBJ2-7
CASSPFPGQGYEQYF
TGCGCCAGCAGCCCATTCCCGGGACAGGGTTACGAGCAGTACTTC
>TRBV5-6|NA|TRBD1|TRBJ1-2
CASSLTGEVSYGYTF
TGTGCCAGCAGCCTGACAGGGGAGGTGAGCTATGGCTACACCTTC
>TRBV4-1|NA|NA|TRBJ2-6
CASSLRNRAPGANVLTF
TGCGCCAGCAGCCTTCGTAACAGGGCCCCCGGGGCCAACGTCCTGACTTTC
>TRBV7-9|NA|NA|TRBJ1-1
CASRSGTAAAEAFF
TGTGCCAGCAGATCCGGCACTGCGGCGGCTGAAGCTTTCTTT
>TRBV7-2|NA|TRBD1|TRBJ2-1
CASSLVGQGPYNEQFF
TGTGCCAGCAGCTTAGTAGGACAGGGACCCTACAATGAGCAGTTCTTC
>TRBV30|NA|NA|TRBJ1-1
CAWRPRTGRTEAFF
TGTGCCTGGAGACCCAGAACAGGGCGGACTGAAGCTTTCTTT
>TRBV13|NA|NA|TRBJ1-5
CASSFSGQPQHF
TGTGCCAGCAGCTTCTCAGGTCAGCCCCAGCATTTT
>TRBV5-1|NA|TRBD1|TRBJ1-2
CASSFPGQPIYGYTF
TGCGCCAGCAGCTTCCCGGGACAGCCTATTTATGGCTACACCTTC
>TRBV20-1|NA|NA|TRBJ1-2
CSAPQEHGYTF
TGCAGTGCTCCACAGGAACATGGCTACACCTTC
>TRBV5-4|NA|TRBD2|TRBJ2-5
CASSVGLAGGPQAQYF
TGTGCCAGCAGCGTGGGACTAGCGGGGGGTCCCCAGGCCCAGTACTTC
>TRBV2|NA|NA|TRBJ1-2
CASNRFNYGYTF
TGTGCCAGCAATAGATTTAACTATGGCTACACCTTC